The source of this T cell receptor beta chain is a study of cytomegalovirus exposure and HLA in healthy donors. Primers included in the PCR were 60 Vbeta and 13 Jbeta primers. The method was immunoSEQ multiplex PCR; TCRdb's version includes in-frame clones alone and lacks a portion of them. The repertoire includes about 150,000 clones, approximately 80% of them detected once, and roughly 4.2% sits in the top ten. This clone has more than one count but fewer than ten. Losses at the gene ends were 6 bases for V and 4 bases for J; bases not matched to a gene: 4. The CDR3 runs to 13 residues. Germline V gene sequence: CDR1 MNHEY, CDR2 SMNVEV (reference sequence).

The sequence was obtained from a male donor in good health and CMV-seronegative. The sequenced sample consisted of PBMCs. The chain joins TRBV27 to TRBJ1-2; 8 bases are a match to TRBD1. The CDR3 loop is CASSLTGGYGYTF. The CDR3 DNA is TGTGCCAGCAGCCTTACAGGGGGCTATGGCTACACCTTC.